This TCR beta chain was retrieved from a study of blood T cell repertoires in COVID-19. As for the study in general: From the United States, Italy and Spain came samples of acute and convalescent COVID-19.

In the authors' methods: The assay estimated nucleated cells by amplifying reference gene primers. Clones were sequenced by immunoSEQ multiplex PCR, and TCRdb holds only the in-frame ones, with some missing. V, J and clone size are taken as reported in that table, and D and trimming were inferred from the DNA itself. Among tens of thousands of clones listed, about 90% were seen once. Germline lookup yields CDR1 LGHDT and CDR2 YNNKEL (reference sequence). This CDR3 comprises 15 residues. Deletions cut 0 bases from V and 7 bases from J, with 12 bases between. The V gene is TRBV3-1 (or the pseudogene TRBV3-2), the J gene TRBJ1-4, with D unresolved. Sequenced: peripheral blood. The TCR comes from a man aged 50 to 60 with COVID-19, enrolled during active disease. The CDR3 DNA reads TGTGCCAGCAGCCAAGATCGGAGGTTTAGTGAAAAACTGTTTTTT. Protein: CASSQDRRFSEKLFF.